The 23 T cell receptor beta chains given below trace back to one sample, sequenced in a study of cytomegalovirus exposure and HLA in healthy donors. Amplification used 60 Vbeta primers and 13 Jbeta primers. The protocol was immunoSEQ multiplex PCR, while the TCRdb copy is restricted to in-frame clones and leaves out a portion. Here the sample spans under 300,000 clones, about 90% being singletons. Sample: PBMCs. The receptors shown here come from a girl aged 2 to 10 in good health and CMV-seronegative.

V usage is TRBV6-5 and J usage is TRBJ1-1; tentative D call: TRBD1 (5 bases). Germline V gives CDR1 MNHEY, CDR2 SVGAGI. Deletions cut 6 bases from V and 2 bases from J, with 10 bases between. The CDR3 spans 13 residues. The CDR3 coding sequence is TGTGCCAGCAGGATGACAGTTAACACTGAAGCTTTCTTT. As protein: CASRMTVNTEAFF.

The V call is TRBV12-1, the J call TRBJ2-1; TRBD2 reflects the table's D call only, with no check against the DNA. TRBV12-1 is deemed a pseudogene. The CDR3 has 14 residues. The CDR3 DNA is TGTGCCAGCAGCTCACCGTTACTAGCGAATGAGCAGTTCTTC. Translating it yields CASSSPLLANEQFF.

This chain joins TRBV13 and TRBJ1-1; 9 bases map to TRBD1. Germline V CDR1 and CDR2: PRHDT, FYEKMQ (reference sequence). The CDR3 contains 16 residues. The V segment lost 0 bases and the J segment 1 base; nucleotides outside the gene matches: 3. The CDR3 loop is CASSLGLGQGNTEAFF. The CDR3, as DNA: TGTGCCAGCAGCTTAGGATTGGGACAGGGGAACACTGAAGCTTTCTTT.

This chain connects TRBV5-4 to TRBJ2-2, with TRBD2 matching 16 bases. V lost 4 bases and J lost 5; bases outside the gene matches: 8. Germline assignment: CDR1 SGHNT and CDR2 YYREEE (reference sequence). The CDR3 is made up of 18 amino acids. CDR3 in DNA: TGTGCCAGCAGCCCCGGGGGACTAGCGGGAGGGGGTACCGGGGAGCTGTTTTTT. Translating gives CASSPGGLAGGGTGELFF.

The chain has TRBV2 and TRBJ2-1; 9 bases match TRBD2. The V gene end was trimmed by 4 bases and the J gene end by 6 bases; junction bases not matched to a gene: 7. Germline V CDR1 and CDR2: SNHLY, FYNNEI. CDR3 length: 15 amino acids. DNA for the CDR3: TGTGCCAGCAGTGGTGTGGTAGCGGGAGTCAATGAGCAGTTCTTC. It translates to CASSGVVAGVNEQFF.

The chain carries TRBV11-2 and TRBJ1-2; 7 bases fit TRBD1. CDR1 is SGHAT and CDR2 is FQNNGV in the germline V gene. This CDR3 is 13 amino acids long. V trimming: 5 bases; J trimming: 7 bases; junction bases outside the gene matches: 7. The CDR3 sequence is CASSEGTALGYTF. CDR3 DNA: TGTGCCAGCAGCGAGGGGACAGCTCTTGGCTACACCTTC.

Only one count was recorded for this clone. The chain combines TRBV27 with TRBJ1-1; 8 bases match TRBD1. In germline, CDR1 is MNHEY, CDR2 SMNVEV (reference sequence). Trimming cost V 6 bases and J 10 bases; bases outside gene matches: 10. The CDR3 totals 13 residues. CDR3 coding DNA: TGTGCCAGCAGACGAACGTACAGGGGGGGAGCTTTCTTT. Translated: CASRRTYRGGAFF.

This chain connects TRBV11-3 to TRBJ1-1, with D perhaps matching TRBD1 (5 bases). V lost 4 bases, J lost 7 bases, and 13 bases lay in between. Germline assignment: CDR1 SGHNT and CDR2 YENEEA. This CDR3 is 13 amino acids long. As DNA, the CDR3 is TGTGCCAGCAGCTCAAGGGGTGTGGGTGAAGCTTTCTTT. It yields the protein CASSSRGVGEAFF. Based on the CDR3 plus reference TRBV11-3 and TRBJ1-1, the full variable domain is EAGVVQSPRYKIIEKKQPVAFWCNPISGHNTLYWYLQNLGQGPELLIRYENEEAVDDSQLPKDRFSAERLKGVDSTLKIQPAELGDSAVYLCASSSRGVGEAFFGQGTRLTVV.

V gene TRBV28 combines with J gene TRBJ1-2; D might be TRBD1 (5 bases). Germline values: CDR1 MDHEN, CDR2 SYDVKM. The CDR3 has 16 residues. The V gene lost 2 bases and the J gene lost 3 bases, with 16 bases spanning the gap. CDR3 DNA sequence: TGTGCCAGCAGTTTAACAAAGATACAGGCGGACTATGGCTACACCTTC. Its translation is CASSLTKIQADYGYTF.

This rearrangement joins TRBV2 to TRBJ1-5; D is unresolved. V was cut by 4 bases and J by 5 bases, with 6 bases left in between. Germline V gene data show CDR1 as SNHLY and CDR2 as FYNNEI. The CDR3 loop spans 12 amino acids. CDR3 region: CASSAPYQPQHF. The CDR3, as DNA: TGTGCCAGCAGTGCCCCCTATCAGCCCCAGCATTTT. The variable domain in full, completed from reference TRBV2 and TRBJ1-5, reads EPEVTQTPSHQVTQMGQEVILRCVPISNHLYFYWYRQILGQKVEFLVSFYNNEISEKSEIFDDQFSVERPDGSNFTLKIRSTKLEDSAMYFCASSAPYQPQHFGDGTRLSIL.

The CDR3 here is CASTFVDIPYGGSNEQFF. The CDR3, as DNA: TGTGCCAGCACCTTCGTGGACATCCCCTACGGGGGTTCCAATGAGCAGTTCTTC. The rearrangement joins TRBV11-1 to TRBJ2-1; D might be TRBD2 (6 bases). The CDR3 runs 18 residues. Trimming removed 7 bases at V and 6 bases at J, with 28 bases between. Germline lookup yields CDR1 SGHAT and CDR2 FQDESV (reference sequence).

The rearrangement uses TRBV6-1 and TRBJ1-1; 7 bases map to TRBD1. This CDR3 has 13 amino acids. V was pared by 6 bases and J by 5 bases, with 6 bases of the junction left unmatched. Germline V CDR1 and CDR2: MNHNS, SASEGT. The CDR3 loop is CASSTRGPTEAFF. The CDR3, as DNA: TGTGCCAGCAGCACGAGGGGGCCAACTGAAGCTTTCTTT.

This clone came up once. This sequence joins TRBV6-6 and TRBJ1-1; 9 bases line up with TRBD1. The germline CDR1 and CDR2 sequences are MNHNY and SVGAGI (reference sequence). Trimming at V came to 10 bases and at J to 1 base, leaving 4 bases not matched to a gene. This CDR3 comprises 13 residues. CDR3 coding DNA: TGTGCCATCGGACAGGGGACGAACACTGAAGCTTTCTTT. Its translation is CAIGQGTNTEAFF.

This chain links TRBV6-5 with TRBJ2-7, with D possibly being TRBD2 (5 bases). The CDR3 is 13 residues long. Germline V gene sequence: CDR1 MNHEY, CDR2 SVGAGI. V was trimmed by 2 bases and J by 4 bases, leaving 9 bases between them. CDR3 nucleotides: TGTGCCAGCAGTTACCCGGGAATATACGAGCAGTACTTC. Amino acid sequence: CASSYPGIYEQYF.

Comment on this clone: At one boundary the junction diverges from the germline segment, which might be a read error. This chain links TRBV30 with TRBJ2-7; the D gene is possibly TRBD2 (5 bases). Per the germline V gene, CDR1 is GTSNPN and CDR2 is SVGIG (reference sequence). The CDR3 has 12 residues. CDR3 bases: TGTGCCTGGAAGGCGGACTCCCACGAGCAGTACTTC. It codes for CAWKADSHEQYF.

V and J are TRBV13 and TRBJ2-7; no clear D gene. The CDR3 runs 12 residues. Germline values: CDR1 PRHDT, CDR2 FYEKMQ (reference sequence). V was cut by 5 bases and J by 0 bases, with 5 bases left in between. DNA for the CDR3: TGTGCCAGCAGCCTCTACTCCTACGAGCAGTACTTC. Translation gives CASSLYSYEQYF.

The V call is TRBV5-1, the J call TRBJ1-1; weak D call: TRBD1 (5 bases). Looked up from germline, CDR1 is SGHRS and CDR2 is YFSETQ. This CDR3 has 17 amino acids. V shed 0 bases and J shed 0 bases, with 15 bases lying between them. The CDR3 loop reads CASSLGGVSVLNTEAFF. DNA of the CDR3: TGCGCCAGCAGCTTGGGGGGGGTGAGCGTGCTGAACACTGAAGCTTTCTTT.

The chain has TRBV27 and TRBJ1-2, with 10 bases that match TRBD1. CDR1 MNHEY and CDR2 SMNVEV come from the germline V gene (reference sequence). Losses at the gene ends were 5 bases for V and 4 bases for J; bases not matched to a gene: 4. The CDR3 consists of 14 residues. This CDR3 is CASSPRTGGYGYTF. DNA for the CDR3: TGTGCCAGCAGTCCACGGACAGGGGGCTATGGCTACACCTTC.

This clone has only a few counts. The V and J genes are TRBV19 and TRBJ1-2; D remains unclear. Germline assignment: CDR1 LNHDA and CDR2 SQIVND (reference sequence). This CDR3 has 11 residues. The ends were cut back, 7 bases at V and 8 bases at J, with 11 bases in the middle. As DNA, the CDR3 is TGTGCCAGTACCACGGCGGGAGGCTACACCTTC. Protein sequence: CASTTAGGYTF.

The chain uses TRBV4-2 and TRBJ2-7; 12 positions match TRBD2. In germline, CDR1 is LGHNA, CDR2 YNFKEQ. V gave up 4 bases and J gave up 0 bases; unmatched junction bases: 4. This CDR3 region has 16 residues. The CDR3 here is CASSLGLAGDSYEQYF. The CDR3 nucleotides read TGTGCCAGCAGCCTGGGACTAGCGGGTGACTCCTACGAGCAGTACTTC.

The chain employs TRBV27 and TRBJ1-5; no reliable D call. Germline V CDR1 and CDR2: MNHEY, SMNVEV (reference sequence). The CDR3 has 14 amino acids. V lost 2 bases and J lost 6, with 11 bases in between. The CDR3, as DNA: TGTGCCAGCAGTTTAACGGGGTTCGGTCAGCCCCAGCATTTT. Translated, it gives CASSLTGFGQPQHF.

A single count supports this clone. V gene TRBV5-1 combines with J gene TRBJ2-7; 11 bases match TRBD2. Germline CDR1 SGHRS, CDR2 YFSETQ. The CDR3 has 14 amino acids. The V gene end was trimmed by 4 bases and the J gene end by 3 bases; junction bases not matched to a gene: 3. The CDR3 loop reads CASSQGTSGYEQYF. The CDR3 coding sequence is TGCGCCAGCAGCCAAGGGACTAGCGGCTACGAGCAGTACTTC.

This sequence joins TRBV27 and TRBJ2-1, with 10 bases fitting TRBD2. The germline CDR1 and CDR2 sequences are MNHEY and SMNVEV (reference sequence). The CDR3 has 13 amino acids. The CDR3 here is CATAAGGLNEQFF. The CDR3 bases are TGTGCTACCGCAGCGGGAGGGCTGAATGAGCAGTTCTTC.